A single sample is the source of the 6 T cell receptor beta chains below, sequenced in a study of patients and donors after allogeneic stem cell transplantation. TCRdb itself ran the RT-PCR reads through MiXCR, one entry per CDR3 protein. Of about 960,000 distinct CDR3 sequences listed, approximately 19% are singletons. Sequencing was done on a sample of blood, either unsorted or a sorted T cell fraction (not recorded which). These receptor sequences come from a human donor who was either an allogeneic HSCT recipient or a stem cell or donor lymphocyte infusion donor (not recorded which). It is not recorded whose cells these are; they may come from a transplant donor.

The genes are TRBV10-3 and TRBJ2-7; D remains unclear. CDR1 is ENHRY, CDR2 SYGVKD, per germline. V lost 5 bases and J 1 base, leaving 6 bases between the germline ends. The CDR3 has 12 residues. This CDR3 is CAISPGSYEQYF. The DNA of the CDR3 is TGTGCCATCAGTCCAGGTTCCTACGAGCAGTACTTC.

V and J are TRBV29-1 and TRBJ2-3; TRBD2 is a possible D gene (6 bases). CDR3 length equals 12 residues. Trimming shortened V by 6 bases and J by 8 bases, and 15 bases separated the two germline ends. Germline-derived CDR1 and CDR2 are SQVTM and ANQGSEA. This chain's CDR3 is CSVRDSSPTQYF. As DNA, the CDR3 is TGCAGCGTCCGGGACTCATCTCCTACGCAGTATTTT.

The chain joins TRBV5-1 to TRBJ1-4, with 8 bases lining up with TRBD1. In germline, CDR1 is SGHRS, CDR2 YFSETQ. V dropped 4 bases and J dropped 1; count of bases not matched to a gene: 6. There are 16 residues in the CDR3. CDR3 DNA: TGCGCCAGCAGCGCCCAGGGGGCCGGAACTAATGAAAAACTGTTTTTT. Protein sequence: CASSAQGAGTNEKLFF.

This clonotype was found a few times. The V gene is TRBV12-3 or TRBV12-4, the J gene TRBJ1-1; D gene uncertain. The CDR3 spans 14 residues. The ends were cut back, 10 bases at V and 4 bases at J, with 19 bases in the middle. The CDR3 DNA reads TGTGCCATCATTTTAATGCCCGGGGTCACTGAAGCTTTCTTT. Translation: CAIILMPGVTEAFF.

CDR3 DNA: TGCGCCAGCACCCTTACGGGGGGCCAATACAATGAGCAGTTCTTC. Protein product: CASTLTGGQYNEQFF. The V and J genes are TRBV5-1 and TRBJ2-1, with a weak D call TRBD2 (7 bases). The germline V and J ends were trimmed by 6 bases and 4 bases, with 17 bases remaining between them. The CDR3 has 15 residues. Per germline, CDR1 SGHRS and CDR2 YFSETQ.

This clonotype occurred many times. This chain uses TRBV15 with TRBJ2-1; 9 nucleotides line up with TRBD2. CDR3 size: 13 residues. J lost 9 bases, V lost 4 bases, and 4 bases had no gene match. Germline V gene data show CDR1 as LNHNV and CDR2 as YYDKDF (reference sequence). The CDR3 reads CATSKGTSREQFF. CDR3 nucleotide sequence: TGTGCCACCAGCAAAGGGACTAGCCGTGAGCAGTTCTTC. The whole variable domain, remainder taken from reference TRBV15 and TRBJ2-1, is DAMVIQNPRYQVTQFGKPVTLSCSQTLNHNVMYWYQQKSSQAPKLLFHYYDKDFNNEADTPDNFQSRRPNTSFCFLDIRSPGLGDTAMYLCATSKGTSREQFFGPGTRLTVL.